The 20 T cell receptor beta chains below come from one sample, sequenced in a study of blood T cell repertoires in COVID-19. The data were produced by immunoSEQ multiplex PCR, yet TCRdb's version contains in-frame clones alone and is incomplete. Found here are approximately 230,000 clones, around 90% of them singletons; the top ten hold about 3%. Sequencing was done on a sample of peripheral blood. The receptors derive from a man aged 18-30 years with active or convalescent COVID-19.

This clone was counted a single time. CDR3 region: CASSSWDRGQNSPLHF. CDR3 in DNA: TGTGCCAGCAGCTCGTGGGACAGGGGGCAAAATTCACCCCTCCACTTT. The chain recombines TRBV7-9 with TRBJ1-6; 12 nucleotides match TRBD1. The ends lost 4 bases at V and 7 bases at J; junction bases unmatched: 5. This CDR3 spans 16 amino acids. The germline CDR1 and CDR2 sequences are SEHNR and FQNEAQ (reference sequence).

The chain uses TRBV9 and TRBJ1-2; 8 nucleotides match TRBD1. V shed 4 bases, J shed 4 bases, and the junction held 9 bases outside the gene matches. The length of the CDR3 is 15 residues. CDR1 is SGDLS, CDR2 YYNGEE, per germline. CDR3 loop: CASSTSPQGAYGYTF. The CDR3 bases are TGTGCCAGCAGCACGTCCCCGCAGGGGGCCTATGGCTACACCTTC.

Only a few counts were recorded for this clone. The gene calls are TRBV28 and TRBJ1-3; D not certain. The V gene lost 5 bases and the J gene lost 2 bases, with 13 bases spanning the gap. Germline CDR1 MDHEN, CDR2 SYDVKM. This CDR3 has 15 residues. The CDR3 loop reads CASSRSGRAGNTIYF. CDR3 coding DNA: TGTGCCAGCAGTCGGTCGGGGAGGGCTGGAAACACCATATATTTT.

CDR3 in amino acids: CASRRRTGVSGNTIYF. The DNA of the CDR3 is TGTGCCAGTAGAAGGAGGACAGGGGTCTCTGGAAACACCATATATTTT. The chain recombines TRBV19 with TRBJ1-3; 9 bases map to TRBD1. This CDR3 contains 16 residues. In germline, CDR1 is LNHDA, CDR2 SQIVND (reference sequence). J was trimmed by 0 bases and V by 6 bases; bases with no gene match: 6. Filled out from reference TRBV19 and TRBJ1-3, the complete variable domain reads DGGITQSPKYLFRKEGQNVTLSCEQNLNHDAMYWYRQDPGQGLRLIYYSQIVNDFQKGDIAEGYSVSREKKESFPLTVTSAQKNPTAFYLCASRRRTGVSGNTIYFGEGSWLTVV.

The genes are TRBV9 and TRBJ2-7; possibly TRBD1 for D (6 bases). V was shortened by 4 bases and J by 4 bases, with 21 bases between the two germline ends. The CDR3 contains 16 residues. The germline CDR1 and CDR2 sequences are SGDLS and YYNGEE. CDR3 residues: CASSPQGTTVQYEQYF. The CDR3 coding sequence is TGTGCCAGCAGCCCCCAGGGGACCACGGTTCAATACGAGCAGTACTTC.

This clone was detected only once. J is TRBJ1-3 and V is TRBV5-6, with TRBD1 matching over 11 bases. This CDR3 is built from 18 residues. The trim removed 4 bases at V and 3 bases at J, leaving 12 bases unmatched. From germline, CDR1 is SGHDT and CDR2 YYEEEE. CDR3 loop: CASSLTGTGGLSGNTIYF. The CDR3, as DNA: TGTGCCAGCAGCCTAACCGGGACAGGGGGTTTGAGTGGAAACACCATATATTTT.

This clone was detected a few times. The rearrangement joins TRBV7-9 to TRBJ1-3, with a weak D call TRBD1 (6 bases). CDR1 SEHNR and CDR2 FQNEAQ come from the germline V gene (reference sequence). Deletions cut 5 bases from V and 0 bases from J, with 14 bases between. The CDR3 totals 16 residues. CDR3 DNA sequence: TGTGCCAGCAGCACAGGGACACCCGGCTCTGGAAACACCATATATTTT. Its protein product is CASSTGTPGSGNTIYF.

This clone came up once. V usage is TRBV27 and J usage is TRBJ2-7, with 8 positions matching TRBD1. Germline CDR1 is MNHEY and CDR2 is SMNVEV (reference sequence). The V gene end was trimmed by 3 bases and the J gene end by 3 bases; junction bases not matched to a gene: 4. The CDR3 has 14 residues. CDR3 sequence reads: CASSFRQGIYEQYF. The CDR3, as DNA: TGTGCCAGCAGTTTTCGACAGGGGATCTACGAGCAGTACTTC.

The chain combines TRBV2 with TRBJ1-2; perhaps TRBD1 as D (5 bases). The germline V and J ends were trimmed by 6 bases and 3 bases, with 17 bases remaining between them. Per germline, CDR1 SNHLY and CDR2 FYNNEI. The CDR3 runs to 15 residues. The CDR3 reads CASSGTTANYYGYTF. CDR3 DNA sequence: TGTGCCAGCAGCGGAACGACAGCGAACTACTATGGCTACACCTTC.

The chain uses TRBV7-9 and TRBJ2-5, with 8 bases that match TRBD1. V was pared by 8 bases and J by 2 bases, with 1 base of the junction left unmatched. This CDR3 comprises 12 residues. Germline V lookup: CDR1 SEHNR, CDR2 FQNEAQ (reference sequence). The CDR3 loop is CASRTGQETQYF. The CDR3 nucleotides are TGTGCCAGCCGGACAGGGCAAGAGACCCAGTACTTC.

This chain links TRBV4-3 with TRBJ2-5, with D tentatively TRBD2 (6 bases). This CDR3 is 16 amino acids long. The V gene's germline CDR1 is LGHNA and CDR2 YSLEER. Trimming shortened V by 0 bases and J by 3 bases, and 14 bases separated the two germline ends. The CDR3 spells CASSQEEAGREETQYF. The DNA of the CDR3 is TGCGCCAGCAGCCAAGAAGAGGCGGGACGCGAAGAGACCCAGTACTTC.

The rearrangement joins TRBV5-8 to TRBJ1-5; 9 bases align to TRBD1. Germline CDR1 and CDR2: SGHTS and YDEGEE. With 3 bases clipped from V and 2 bases from J, the junction kept 3 bases outside the gene matches. CDR3 length: 15 amino acids. The DNA for the CDR3 is TGTGCCAGCAGCTGGACAGGGGTTGGCAATCAGCCCCAGCATTTT. Its translation is CASSWTGVGNQPQHF. Complete variable domain (other parts from reference TRBV5-8 and TRBJ1-5): EAGVTQSPTHLIKTRGQQATLRCSPISGHTSVYWYQQALGLGLQFLLWYDEGEERNRGNFPPRFSGRQFPNYSSELNVNALELEDSALYLCASSWTGVGNQPQHFGDGTRLSIL.

The chain links TRBV19 to TRBJ2-1; TRBD2 matches at 8 bases. The CDR3 is made up of 14 amino acids. Germline assignment: CDR1 LNHDA and CDR2 SQIVND (reference sequence). J was trimmed by 4 bases and V by 5 bases; bases with no gene match: 4. The CDR3 DNA sequence: TGTGCCAGTAGTGTCAGCGGGGGTTACAATGAGCAGTTCTTC. Amino acids: CASSVSGGYNEQFF.

The chain is built from TRBV28 and TRBJ2-1, with 7 bases lining up with TRBD2. The CDR3 loop spans 12 amino acids. Unmatched junction bases numbered 4, after V lost 6 bases and J lost 8 bases. Germline values: CDR1 MDHEN, CDR2 SYDVKM. This CDR3 reads CASRSSGHEQFF. In nucleotides, the CDR3 is TGTGCCAGCAGATCTAGCGGCCATGAGCAGTTCTTC.

This clone was seen only a few times. The gene calls are TRBV2 and TRBJ2-2; D is ambiguous. V was pared by 4 bases and J by 0 bases, with 6 bases between. Germline V gene data show CDR1 as SNHLY and CDR2 as FYNNEI. This CDR3 contains 14 residues. The CDR3 DNA is TGTGCCAGCAGTGGCGGATCGAACACCGGGGAGCTGTTTTTT. Amino acids: CASSGGSNTGELFF.

V and J are TRBV24-1 and TRBJ2-2, with D perhaps TRBD2 (5 bases). Germline CDR1 and CDR2: KGHDR and SFDVKD. This CDR3 is built from 16 residues. Trimming took 1 base from V and 7 from J, leaving 15 bases between them. This CDR3 is CATSDFGETPHGELFF. The CDR3 DNA follows: TGTGCCACCAGTGATTTCGGGGAAACCCCTCACGGGGAGCTGTTTTTT.

The chain combines TRBV5-4 with TRBJ1-2; tentatively, D is TRBD1 (5 bases). This CDR3 has 16 residues. Germline lookup yields CDR1 SGHNT and CDR2 YYREEE (reference sequence). V gave up 0 bases and J gave up 2 bases, with 14 bases separating them. CDR3 loop: CASSLVGRGWNYGYTF. CDR3 DNA: TGTGCCAGCAGCTTGGTAGGGCGGGGGTGGAACTATGGCTACACCTTC. Using reference TRBV5-4 and TRBJ1-2 for the parts outside the CDR3, the full variable domain is ETGVTQSPTHLIKTRGQQVTLRCSSQSGHNTVSWYQQALGQGPQFIFQYYREEENGRGNFPPRFSGLQFPNYSSELNVNALELDDSALYLCASSLVGRGWNYGYTFGSGTRLTVV.

This clone has only a few counts. V usage is TRBV7-7 and J usage is TRBJ1-1, with D possibly matching TRBD1 (5 bases). In germline, CDR1 is SSHAT, CDR2 FNYEAQ (reference sequence). This CDR3 contains 13 residues. V shed 6 bases and J shed 3 bases, with 11 bases lying between them. In DNA form, the CDR3 reads TGTGCCAGCAGTACAGGAATCGACACTGAAGCTTTCTTT. Translation: CASSTGIDTEAFF. Using reference TRBV7-7 and TRBJ1-1 for the parts outside the CDR3, the full variable domain is GAGVSQSPRYKVTKRGQDVTLRCDPISSHATLYWYQQALGQGPEFLTYFNYEAQPDKSGLPSDRFSAERPEGSISTLTIQRTEQRDSAMYRCASSTGIDTEAFFGQGTRLTVV.

The rearrangement joins TRBV5-6 to TRBJ2-7; TRBD1 matches 9 bases. Trimming removed 4 bases from V and 0 bases from J; junction bases left unmatched: 8. From germline, CDR1 is SGHDT and CDR2 YYEEEE. CDR3 length: 16 amino acids. The CDR3 spells CASSGPRDRASYEQYF. The CDR3 DNA follows: TGTGCCAGCAGCGGGCCGCGGGACAGGGCCTCCTACGAGCAGTACTTC. Full variable domain (missing parts from reference TRBV5-6 and TRBJ2-7): DAGVTQSPTHLIKTRGQQVTLRCSPKSGHDTVSWYQQALGQGPQFIFQYYEEEERQRGNFPDRFSGHQFPNYSSELNVNALLLGDSALYLCASSGPRDRASYEQYFGPGTRLTVT.

The rearrangement uses TRBV7-8 and TRBJ1-4; TRBD1 matches at 12 bases. V gave up 2 bases and J gave up 5 bases; unmatched junction bases: 6. The CDR3 has 17 amino acids. The germline gives CDR1 SGHVS, CDR2 FQNEAQ. CDR3 DNA sequence: TGTGCCAGCAGCTTACCGGGACAGGGGGCCATAAATGAAAAACTGTTTTTT. As protein: CASSLPGQGAINEKLFF.